This T cell receptor beta chain was obtained from a study of blood T cell repertoires in COVID-19. Turning to the study itself: The study drew acute and convalescent COVID-19 samples from the United States, Italy and Spain.

Donors of Cohort 3 who recovered were those that had two negative PCRs, clearance, or symptom resolution. Assay used: immunoSEQ multiplex PCR; TCRdb lists only in-frame clones, some missing. The sample consists of 310,000 or so clones, over 80% of them appearing once. The germline V gene encodes CDR1 SGHRS and CDR2 YFSETQ. The CDR3 is made up of 15 amino acids. V lost 1 base to trimming and J lost 4 bases; unmatched junction nucleotides: 2. This chain joins TRBV5-1 and TRBJ2-3; 11 bases agree with TRBD2. Sequenced input: PBMCs or T cells enriched from blood (not recorded which). This clonotype originated in a woman aged 18-35 years who had recovered from COVID-19. CDR3 amino acids: CASSLISGGADTQYF. The CDR3 DNA follows: TGCGCCAGCAGCTTGATTAGCGGGGGGGCAGATACGCAGTATTTT. Full variable domain (outside the CDR3, taken from reference TRBV5-1 and TRBJ2-3): KAGVTQTPRYLIKTRGQQVTLSCSPISGHRSVSWYQQTPGQGLQFLFEYFSETQRNKGNFPGRFSGRQFSNSRSEMNVSTLELGDSALYLCASSLISGGADTQYFGPGTRLTVL.